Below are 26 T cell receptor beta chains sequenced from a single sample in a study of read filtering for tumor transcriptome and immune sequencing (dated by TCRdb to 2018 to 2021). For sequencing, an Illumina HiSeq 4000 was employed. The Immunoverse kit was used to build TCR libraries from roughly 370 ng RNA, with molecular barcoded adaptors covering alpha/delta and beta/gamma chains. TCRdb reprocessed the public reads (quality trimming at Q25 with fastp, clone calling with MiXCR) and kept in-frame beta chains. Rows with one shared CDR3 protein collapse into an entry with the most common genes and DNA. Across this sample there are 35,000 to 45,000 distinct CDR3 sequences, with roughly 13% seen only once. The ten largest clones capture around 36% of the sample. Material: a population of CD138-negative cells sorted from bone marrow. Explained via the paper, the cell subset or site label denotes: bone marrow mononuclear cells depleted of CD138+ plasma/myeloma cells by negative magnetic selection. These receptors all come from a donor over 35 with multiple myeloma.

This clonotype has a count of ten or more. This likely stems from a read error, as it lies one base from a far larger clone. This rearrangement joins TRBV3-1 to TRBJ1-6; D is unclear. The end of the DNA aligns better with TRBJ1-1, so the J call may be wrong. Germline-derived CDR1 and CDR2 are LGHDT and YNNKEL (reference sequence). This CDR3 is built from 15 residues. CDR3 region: CATSHSPLVGTEAFF. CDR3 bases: TGTGCCACCAGCCACAGCCCGCTGGTTGGGACTGAAGCTTTCTTT.

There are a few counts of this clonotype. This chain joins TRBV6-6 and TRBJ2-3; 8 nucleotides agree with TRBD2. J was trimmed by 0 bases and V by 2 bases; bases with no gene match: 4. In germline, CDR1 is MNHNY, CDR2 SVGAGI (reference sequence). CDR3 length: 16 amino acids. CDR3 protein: CASSYASGGSTDTQYF. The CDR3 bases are TGTGCCAGCAGTTACGCGAGCGGGGGAAGCACAGATACGCAGTATTTT.

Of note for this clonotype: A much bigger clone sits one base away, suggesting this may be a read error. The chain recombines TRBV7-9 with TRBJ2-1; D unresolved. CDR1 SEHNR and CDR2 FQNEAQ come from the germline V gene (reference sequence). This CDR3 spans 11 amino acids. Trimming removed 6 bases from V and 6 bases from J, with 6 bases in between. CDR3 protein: CASRGSNEQFF. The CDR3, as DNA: TGTGCCAGCAGGGGCTCCAATGAGCAGTTCTTC.

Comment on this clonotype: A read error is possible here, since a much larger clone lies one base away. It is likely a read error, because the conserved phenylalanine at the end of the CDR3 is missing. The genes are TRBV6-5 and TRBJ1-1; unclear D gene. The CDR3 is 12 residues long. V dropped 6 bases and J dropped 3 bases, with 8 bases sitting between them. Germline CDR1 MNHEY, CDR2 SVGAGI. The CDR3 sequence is CASSRRDTEAFS. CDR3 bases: TGTGCCAGCAGCCGACGGGACACTGAAGCTTTCTCT.

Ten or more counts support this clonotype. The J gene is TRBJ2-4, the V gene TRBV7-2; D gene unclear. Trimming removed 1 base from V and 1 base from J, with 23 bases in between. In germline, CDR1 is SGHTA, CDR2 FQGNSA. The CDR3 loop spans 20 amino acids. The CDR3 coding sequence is TGTGCCAGCAGCTTAGGAAGCAGGAGACTGAATGTAGGGGCCAAAAACATTCAGTACTTC. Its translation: CASSLGSRRLNVGAKNIQYF.

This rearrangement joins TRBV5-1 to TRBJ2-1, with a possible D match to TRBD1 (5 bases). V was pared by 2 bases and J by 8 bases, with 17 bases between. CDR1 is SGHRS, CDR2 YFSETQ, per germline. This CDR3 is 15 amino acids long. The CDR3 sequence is CASSFLAGSEYEQFF. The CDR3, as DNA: TGCGCCAGCAGCTTTTTGGCAGGGTCCGAGTATGAGCAGTTCTTC.

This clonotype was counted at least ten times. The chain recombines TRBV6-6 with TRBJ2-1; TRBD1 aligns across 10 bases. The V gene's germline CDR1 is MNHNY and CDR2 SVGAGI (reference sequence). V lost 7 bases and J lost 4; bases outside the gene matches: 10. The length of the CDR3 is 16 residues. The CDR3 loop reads CASNRATGGVYNEQFF. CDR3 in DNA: TGTGCCAGCAACCGGGCGACAGGGGGCGTTTACAATGAGCAGTTCTTC.

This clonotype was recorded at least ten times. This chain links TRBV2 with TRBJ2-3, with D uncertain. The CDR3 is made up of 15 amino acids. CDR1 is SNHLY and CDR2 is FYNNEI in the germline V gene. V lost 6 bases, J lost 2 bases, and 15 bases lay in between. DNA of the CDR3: TGTGCCAGCAGCCCGACTCGTTTCTTCACAGATACGCAGTATTTT. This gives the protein CASSPTRFFTDTQYF.

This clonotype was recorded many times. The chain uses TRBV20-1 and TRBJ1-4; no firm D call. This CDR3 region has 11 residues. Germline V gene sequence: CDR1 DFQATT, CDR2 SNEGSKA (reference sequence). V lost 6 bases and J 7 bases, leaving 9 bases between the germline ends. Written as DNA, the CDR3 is TGCAGTGCAACGGTCGGTGAAAAACTGTTTTTT. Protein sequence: CSATVGEKLFF.

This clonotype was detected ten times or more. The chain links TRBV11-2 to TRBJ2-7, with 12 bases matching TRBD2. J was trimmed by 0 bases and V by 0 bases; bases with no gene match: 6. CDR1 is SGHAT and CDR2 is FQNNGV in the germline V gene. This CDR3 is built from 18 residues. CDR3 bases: TGTGCCAGCAGCTTAGATATGGCGACTAGCGGGAGCTCCTACGAGCAGTACTTC. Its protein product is CASSLDMATSGSSYEQYF.

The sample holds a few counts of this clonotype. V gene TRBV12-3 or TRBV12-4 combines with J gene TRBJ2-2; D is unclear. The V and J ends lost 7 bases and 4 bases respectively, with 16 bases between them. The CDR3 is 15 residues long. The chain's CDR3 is CASTRASSVTGELFF. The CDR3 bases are TGTGCCAGCACCCGGGCCAGCTCCGTCACCGGGGAGCTGTTTTTT.

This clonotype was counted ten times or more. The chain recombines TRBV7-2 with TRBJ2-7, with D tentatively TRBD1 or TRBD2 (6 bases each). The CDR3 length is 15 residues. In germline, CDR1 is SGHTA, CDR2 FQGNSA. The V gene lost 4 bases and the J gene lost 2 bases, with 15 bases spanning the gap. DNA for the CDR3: TGTGCCAGCAGCTCGAGTTGGGGGGCCCCCTACGAGCAGTACTTC. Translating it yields CASSSSWGAPYEQYF.

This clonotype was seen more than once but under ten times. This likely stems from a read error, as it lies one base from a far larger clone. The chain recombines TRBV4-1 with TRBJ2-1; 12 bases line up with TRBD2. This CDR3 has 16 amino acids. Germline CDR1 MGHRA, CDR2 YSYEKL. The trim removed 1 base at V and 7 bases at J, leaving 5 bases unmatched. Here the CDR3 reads CASSQVTSGGRNEQFF. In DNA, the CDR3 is TGCGCCAGCAGCCAAGTGACTAGCGGGGGTCGTAATGAGCAGTTCTTC.

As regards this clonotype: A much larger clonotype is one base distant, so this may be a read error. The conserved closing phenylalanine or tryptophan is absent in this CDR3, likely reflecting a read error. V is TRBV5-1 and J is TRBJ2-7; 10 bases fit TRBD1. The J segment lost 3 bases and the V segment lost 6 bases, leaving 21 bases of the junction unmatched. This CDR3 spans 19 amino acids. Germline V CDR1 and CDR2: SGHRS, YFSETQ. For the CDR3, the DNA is TGCGCCAGCACTCGATTACCCGTGGGGGCCGGGACAGGGGACTACGAGCAGTACCTC. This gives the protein CASTRLPVGAGTGDYEQYL.

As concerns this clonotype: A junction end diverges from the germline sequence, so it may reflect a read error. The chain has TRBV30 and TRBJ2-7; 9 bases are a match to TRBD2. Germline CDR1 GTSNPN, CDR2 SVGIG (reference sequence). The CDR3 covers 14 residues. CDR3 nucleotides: TGTGCCTGGAATGTTTGGACTAGCGCCTACGAGCGGTACTTC. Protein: CAWNVWTSAYERYF.

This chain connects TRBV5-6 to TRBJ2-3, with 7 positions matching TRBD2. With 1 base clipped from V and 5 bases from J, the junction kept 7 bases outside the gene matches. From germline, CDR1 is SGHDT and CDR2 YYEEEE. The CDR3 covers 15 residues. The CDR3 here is CASSLTGRRIDTQYF. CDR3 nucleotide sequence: TGTGCCAGCAGCTTGACCGGGAGGAGGATAGATACGCAGTATTTT.

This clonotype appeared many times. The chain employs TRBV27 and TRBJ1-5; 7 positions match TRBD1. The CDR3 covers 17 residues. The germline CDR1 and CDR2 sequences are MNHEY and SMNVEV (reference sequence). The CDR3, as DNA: TGTGCGCGAAGATCGGGGACAGAATCATATAGCAATCAGCCCCAGCATTTT. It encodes CARRSGTESYSNQPQHF.

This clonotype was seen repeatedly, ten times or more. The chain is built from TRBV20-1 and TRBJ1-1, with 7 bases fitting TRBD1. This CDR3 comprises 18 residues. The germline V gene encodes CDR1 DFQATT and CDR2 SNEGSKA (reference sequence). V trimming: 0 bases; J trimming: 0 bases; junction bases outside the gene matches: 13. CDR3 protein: CSARDSGAGGSLNTEAFF. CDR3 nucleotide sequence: TGCAGTGCTAGAGATTCTGGGGCAGGGGGGTCCTTGAACACTGAAGCTTTCTTT.

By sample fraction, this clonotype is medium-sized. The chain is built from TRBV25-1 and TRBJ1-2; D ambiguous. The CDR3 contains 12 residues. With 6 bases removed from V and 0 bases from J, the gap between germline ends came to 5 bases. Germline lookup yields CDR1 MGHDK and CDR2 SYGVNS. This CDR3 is CASRLANYGYTF. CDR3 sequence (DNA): TGTGCCAGCAGGTTAGCTAACTATGGCTACACCTTC.

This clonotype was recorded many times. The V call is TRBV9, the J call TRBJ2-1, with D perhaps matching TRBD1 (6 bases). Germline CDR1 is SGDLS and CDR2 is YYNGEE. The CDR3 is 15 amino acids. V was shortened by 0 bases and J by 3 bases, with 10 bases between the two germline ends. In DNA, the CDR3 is TGTGCCAGCAGCGTAGATTCAGGGGACTACAATGAGCAGTTCTTC. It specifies CASSVDSGDYNEQFF.

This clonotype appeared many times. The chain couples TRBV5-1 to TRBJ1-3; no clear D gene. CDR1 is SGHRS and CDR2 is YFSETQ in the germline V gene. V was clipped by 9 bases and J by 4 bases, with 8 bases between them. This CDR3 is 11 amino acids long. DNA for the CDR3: TGCGCCACCTCGGAGGGAAACACCATATATTTT. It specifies CATSEGNTIYF.

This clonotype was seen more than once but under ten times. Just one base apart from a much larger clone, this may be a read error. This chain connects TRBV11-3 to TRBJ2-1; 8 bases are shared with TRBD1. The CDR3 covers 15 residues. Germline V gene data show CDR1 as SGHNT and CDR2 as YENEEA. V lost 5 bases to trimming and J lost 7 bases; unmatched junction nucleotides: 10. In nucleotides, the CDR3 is TGTGCCAGCAGCCCTGGACAGGGAGAAGTGAATGAGCAGTTCTTC. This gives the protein CASSPGQGEVNEQFF.

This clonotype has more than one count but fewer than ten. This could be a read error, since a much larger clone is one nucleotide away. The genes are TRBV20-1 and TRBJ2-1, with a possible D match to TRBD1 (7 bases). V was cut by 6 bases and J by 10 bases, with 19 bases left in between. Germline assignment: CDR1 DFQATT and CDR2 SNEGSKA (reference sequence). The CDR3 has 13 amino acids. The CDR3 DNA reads TGCAGTGCCGACGGCAGGGGGGACCCGGAGCAGTTCTTC. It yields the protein CSADGRGDPEQFF.

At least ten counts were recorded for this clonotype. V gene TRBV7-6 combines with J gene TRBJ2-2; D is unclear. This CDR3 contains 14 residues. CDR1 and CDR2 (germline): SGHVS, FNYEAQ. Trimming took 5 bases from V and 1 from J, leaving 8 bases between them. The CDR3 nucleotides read TGTGCCAGCAGCAAAACAGTGAACACCGGGGAGCTGTTTTTT. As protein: CASSKTVNTGELFF.

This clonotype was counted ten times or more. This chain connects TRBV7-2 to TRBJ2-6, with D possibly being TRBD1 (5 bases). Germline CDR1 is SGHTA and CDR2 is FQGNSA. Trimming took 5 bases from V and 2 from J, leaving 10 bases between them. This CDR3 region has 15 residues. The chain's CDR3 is CASSPGNTGANVLTF. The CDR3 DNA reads TGTGCCAGCAGCCCAGGGAACACTGGGGCCAACGTCCTGACTTTC.

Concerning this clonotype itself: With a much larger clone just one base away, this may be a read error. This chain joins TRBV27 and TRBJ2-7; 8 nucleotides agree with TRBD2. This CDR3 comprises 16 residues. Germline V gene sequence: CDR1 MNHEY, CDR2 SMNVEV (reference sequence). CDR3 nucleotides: TGTGCCAGCAGCCTTACGGGGGGGGAGGCCCTCTACGAGCGGTACTTC. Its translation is CASSLTGGEALYERYF.